The 24 T cell receptor beta chains below were found in one sample sequenced in a study of T cells expressing NK-cell markers. From the 5' RACE reads, TCRdb lists one entry per CDR3 protein and no DNA. The sample data list about 550,000 distinct CDR3 sequences. Sequencing was carried out using blood T cells: a sorted CD56 or NKG2C T cell subset, CD4+ or CD8+ T cells, or bulk PBMC T cells (not recorded which). These receptors were taken from a young man in good health.

The chain combines TRBV7-2 with TRBJ2-2; TCRdb picks TRBD2, but there is no DNA to check that call. CDR1 is SGHTA and CDR2 is FQGNSA in the germline V gene. The length of the CDR3 is 17 residues. The chain's CDR3 is CASRPGSAGGDTGELFF.

The V and J genes are TRBV6-1 and TRBJ2-3; TCRdb's D call, TRBD1, is unchecked because there is no DNA. This CDR3 has 16 amino acids. From germline, CDR1 is MNHNS and CDR2 SASEGT. Here the CDR3 reads CASSRGQGGITDTQYF.

The chain carries TRBV6-5 and TRBJ2-7; as DNA is missing, the TRBD1 call by TCRdb cannot be tested. The CDR3 covers 17 residues. Looked up from germline, CDR1 is MNHEY and CDR2 is SVGAGI. The CDR3 is CASSYSRDRGGFYEQYF.

This CDR3 reads CASNVGTGYGQYF. V usage is TRBV12-3 or TRBV12-4 and J usage is TRBJ2-5; TCRdb's D call, TRBD1, is unchecked because there is no DNA. The CDR3 contains 13 residues.

The genes are TRBV27 and TRBJ2-7; the TRBD1 assignment by TCRdb is unverifiable without DNA. The length of the CDR3 is 15 residues. Germline CDR1 is MNHEY and CDR2 is SMNVEV (reference sequence). Here the CDR3 reads CASSAPGMIDYEQYF.

This chain links TRBV27 with TRBJ2-2; TCRdb selects TRBD1, and the lack of DNA leaves this call unchecked. Germline-derived CDR1 and CDR2 are MNHEY and SMNVEV (reference sequence). This CDR3 is 18 amino acids long. The CDR3 sequence is CASSFGGQGARLAGELFF.

V and J are TRBV12-3 or TRBV12-4 and TRBJ2-1; TCRdb indicates TRBD2, and absent DNA this call remains unverified. CDR3 length: 15 residues. CDR3 residues: CASSLGQALNNEQFF.

This rearrangement joins TRBV9 to TRBJ2-2. This CDR3 has 15 amino acids. Germline CDR1 and CDR2: SGDLS and YYNGEE. The CDR3 sequence: CASSVDGGIAGELFF.

The gene calls are TRBV27 and TRBJ1-5; TCRdb designates TRBD1, a call that cannot be tested without DNA. The length of the CDR3 is 14 residues. Germline CDR1 and CDR2: MNHEY and SMNVEV (reference sequence). CDR3 sequence: CASSLWQGSQPQHF.

The chain combines TRBV12-3 or TRBV12-4 with TRBJ1-3. CDR3 size: 14 residues. CDR3 sequence reads: CASSPGSIRNTIYF.

The genes are TRBV30 and TRBJ2-5; TCRdb gives TRBD2 as the D gene, but with no DNA this cannot be confirmed. Germline CDR1 is GTSNPN and CDR2 is SVGIG (reference sequence). This CDR3 comprises 12 residues. This chain's CDR3 is CALGGEAETQYF.

The CDR3 is CAISESTLYEQYF. The rearrangement uses TRBV10-3 and TRBJ2-7. The germline V gene has CDR1 ENHRY and CDR2 SYGVKD. This CDR3 contains 13 residues.

This sequence joins TRBV25-1 and TRBJ2-5; the TRBD1 assignment by TCRdb is unverifiable without DNA. The CDR3 spans 13 residues. Looked up from germline, CDR1 is MGHDK and CDR2 is SYGVNS. CDR3 region: CASSRSGEETQYF.

This chain connects TRBV9 to TRBJ1-2; TCRdb lists TRBD1, though no DNA is available to test this call. This CDR3 contains 15 residues. The germline CDR1 and CDR2 sequences are SGDLS and YYNGEE. CDR3: CASSVALTAQRGYTF.

The chain carries TRBV6-5 and TRBJ1-1; TCRdb selects TRBD1, and the lack of DNA leaves this call unchecked. Germline loops: CDR1 MNHEY, CDR2 SVGAGI. This CDR3 comprises 16 residues. CDR3 in amino acids: CASSTRTGTSNTEAFF.

The genes are TRBV20-1 and TRBJ2-7; without DNA, the TCRdb call of TRBD2 cannot be checked. Germline V gives CDR1 DFQATT, CDR2 SNEGSKA (reference sequence). The CDR3 spans 14 residues. CDR3 amino acids: CSAIRVPSSYEQYF.

This chain uses TRBV5-1 with TRBJ2-1; the D gene TCRdb calls, TRBD1, cannot be checked with no DNA. Germline V CDR1 and CDR2: SGHRS, YFSETQ. The CDR3 consists of 16 residues. CDR3 region: CASSYTTGTIYNEQFF.

The genes are TRBV5-5 and TRBJ2-7; checking the TCRdb D call of TRBD2 is not possible without DNA. Per the germline V gene, CDR1 is SGHKS and CDR2 is YYEKEE (reference sequence). The CDR3 is made up of 16 amino acids. CDR3 sequence reads: CASSWMTSGNSYEQYF.

V usage is TRBV9 and J usage is TRBJ1-2; TCRdb lists TRBD1, though no DNA is available to test this call. CDR1 SGDLS and CDR2 YYNGEE come from the germline V gene. This CDR3 spans 17 amino acids. CDR3 protein: CASSVPPRDSVNYGYTF.

V usage is TRBV11-2 and J usage is TRBJ2-2. Germline assignment: CDR1 SGHAT and CDR2 FQNNGV. The CDR3 contains 12 residues. CDR3: CASSSLRGELFF.

The chain couples TRBV10-3 to TRBJ2-1; TCRdb outputs TRBD1, but without DNA this stays unchecked. The CDR3 contains 13 residues. Germline CDR1 ENHRY, CDR2 SYGVKD. The CDR3 reads CALGDRGASEQFF.

The chain recombines TRBV4-2 with TRBJ2-5; the D call of TRBD2 rests on TCRdb alone, since no DNA is present to check it. The CDR3 runs 16 residues. Looked up from germline, CDR1 is LGHNA and CDR2 is YNFKEQ. CDR3 sequence: CASSQAEGAAQETQYF.

The chain has TRBV5-1 and TRBJ2-2; the TCRdb D gene call, TRBD1, has no DNA to confirm it. Germline loops: CDR1 SGHRS, CDR2 YFSETQ. The CDR3 runs 16 residues. CDR3: CASSLVRTGGTGELFF. Full variable domain (missing parts from reference TRBV5-1 and TRBJ2-2): KAGVTQTPRYLIKTRGQQVTLSCSPISGHRSVSWYQQTPGQGLQFLFEYFSETQRNKGNFPGRFSGRQFSNSRSEMNVSTLELGDSALYLCASSLVRTGGTGELFFGEGSRLTVL.

J is TRBJ2-4 and V is TRBV7-2; checking the TCRdb D call of TRBD2 is not possible without DNA. The V gene's germline CDR1 is SGHTA and CDR2 FQGNSA. The CDR3 extends over 14 amino acids. The CDR3 here is CASSILAEVPIQYF.